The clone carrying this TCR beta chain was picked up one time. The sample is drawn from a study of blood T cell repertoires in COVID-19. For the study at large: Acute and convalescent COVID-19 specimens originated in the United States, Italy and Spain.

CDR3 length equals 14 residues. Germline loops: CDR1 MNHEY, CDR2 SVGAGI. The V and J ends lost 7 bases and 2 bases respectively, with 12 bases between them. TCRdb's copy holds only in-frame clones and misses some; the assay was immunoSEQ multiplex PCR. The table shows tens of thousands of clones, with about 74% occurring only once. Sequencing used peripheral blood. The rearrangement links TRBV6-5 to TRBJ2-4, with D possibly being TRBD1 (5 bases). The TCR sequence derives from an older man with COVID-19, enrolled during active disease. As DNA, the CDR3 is TGTGCCAGCATCATAGGGGAAACCAAAAACATTCAGTACTTC. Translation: CASIIGETKNIQYF.